The sequence of this T cell receptor (beta chain) was determined in a study of cytomegalovirus exposure and HLA in healthy donors. This CDR3 has 14 amino acids. Germline CDR1 reads SEHNR; CDR2 reads FQNEAQ (reference sequence). It was with 60 Vbeta and 13 Jbeta primers that the PCR ran. Profiling relied on immunoSEQ multiplex PCR, and the TCRdb table lists in-frame clones only, not all of them. The profile covers 95,000 to 130,000 clones, with around three quarters appearing a single time and approximately 4% taken by the ten largest. This clone was observed a handful of times. The junction differs from germline at one of its ends, possibly a read error.

The origin of this receptor is a man aged 25-40 years in good health and CMV-seropositive. V gene TRBV7-9 combines with J gene TRBJ2-7; 8 nucleotides align to TRBD2. The sample was PBMCs. Written as DNA, the CDR3 is TGTTCCAGCAGCATAGGACTAGCTGATCTCGAGCAGTACTTC. It codes for CSSSIGLADLEQYF.